The source of this TCR beta chain is a study of blood T cell repertoires in COVID-19. The table lists this clone with a count of one. Germline assignment: CDR1 SNHLY and CDR2 FYNNEI. This CDR3 has 14 residues. Trimming stripped 0 bases from V and 5 bases from J, with 11 bases between. Using immunoSEQ multiplex PCR, the repertoire was profiled, and TCRdb retains in-frame clones only, with some absent. This table holds roughly 200,000 clones, 86% found once. Sequenced material: peripheral blood. The gene calls are TRBV2 and TRBJ2-7, with a weak D call TRBD1 (6 bases). The sequence was collected from a woman in her 30s with active or convalescent COVID-19. The CDR3 region is CASSEAWTENEQYF. CDR3 sequence (DNA): TGTGCCAGCAGTGAAGCTTGGACAGAGAACGAGCAGTACTTC.